The source of this T cell receptor beta chain is a study of T cell repertoires in cytomegalovirus infection. For the study at large: Researchers turned to recently identified HLA-C-restricted CMV epitopes as well as well-studied HLA-B-restricted ones.

TCRdb called the reads again in MiXCR, with one record for every CDR3 protein. The sample contains a few hundred thousand distinct CDR3 sequences, 25% to 30% of which appear only once. Germline CDR1 WSHSY, CDR2 SAAADI. The CDR3 spans 15 residues. The V segment lost 3 bases and the J segment 5 bases; nucleotides outside the gene matches: 4. A remark on this clonotype: Its antigen is undetermined.

The study's findings and limits: Cumulative frequency of public TCR beta families picked out carriers of CMV plus the relevant HLA. Ex vivo, HLA-C-restricted CMV-specific TCR beta clonotypes prevailed over the rest of the response.

The sample was cultured PBMCs, taken from culture after CMV antigen stimulation. The receptor was derived from a human donor in good health (CMV status not recorded). Some clones in this sample may be carry-over from other donors' samples. The rearrangement links TRBV10-2 to TRBJ2-1, with TRBD2 identical over 10 bases. CDR3 in DNA: TGCGCCAGCAGTGATTCTAGCGGGAGTCACAATGAGCAGTTCTTC. Amino acids: CASSDSSGSHNEQFF.